This T cell receptor (beta chain) was profiled in a study of PD-L1 blockade in urothelial cancer. Study as a whole: Bladder-origin urothelial cancer in males described about 90% of the roughly 30 patients. Of prior chemotherapy regimens, patients had received between 0 and 3. Samples came from 3 weeks, at the second dose, and 6 weeks into treatment. Findings and caveats of the study: Tumor-linked clones in blood grew more by 3 weeks in durable-benefit patients.

Trimming removed 5 bases from V and 5 bases from J, with 15 bases in between. This CDR3 region has 15 residues. CDR1 is SGHVS, CDR2 FQNEAQ, per germline. With respect to this clone: What it binds is unknown.

The data were produced by immunoSEQ multiplex PCR, yet TCRdb's version contains in-frame clones alone and is incomplete. The sample has approximately 110,000 clones, 70% to 85% seen once; the top ten hold approximately 2.4%. The TCR sequence derives from a man in his fifties with urothelial cancer. Specimen: PBMCs, collected around atezolizumab (anti-PD-L1) treatment. The chain links TRBV7-8 to TRBJ2-2, with D tentatively TRBD1 (5 bases). DNA of the CDR3: TGTGCCAGCAGCCCGCGACAGACACGAACCGGGGAGCTGTTTTTT. Translated: CASSPRQTRTGELFF.